This TCR beta chain was identified in a study of blood T cell repertoires in COVID-19. Across the whole study: From the United States, Italy and Spain came samples of acute and convalescent COVID-19. PBMCs, B-cell-depleted T cells, or T cells were the source of the cDNA or gDNA that made up the material.

Seattle patients were enrolled during active infection and followed longitudinally. Authors' methods: Reference gene primer amplification yielded estimated nucleated cell counts. The table came from immunoSEQ multiplex PCR; TCRdb's copy has only in-frame clones and leaves some out. V, J and clone size are taken as reported in that table, and D and trimming were inferred from the DNA itself. The repertoire holds some 140,000 clones, with 79% as singletons. The junction had 8 bases not matched to a gene; V was cut back by 7 bases and J by 4 bases. Germline V gene sequence: CDR1 SQVTM, CDR2 ANQGSEA. The CDR3 spans 14 residues.

The rearrangement joins TRBV29-1 to TRBJ2-1; 9 bases are a match to TRBD2. This TCR derives from a woman in her 70s with COVID-19, enrolled during active disease. The sequenced material came from peripheral blood. CDR3 DNA: TGCAGCGGCCAGCCGGGACTAGCTTACAATGAGCAGTTCTTC. Translating it yields CSGQPGLAYNEQFF.